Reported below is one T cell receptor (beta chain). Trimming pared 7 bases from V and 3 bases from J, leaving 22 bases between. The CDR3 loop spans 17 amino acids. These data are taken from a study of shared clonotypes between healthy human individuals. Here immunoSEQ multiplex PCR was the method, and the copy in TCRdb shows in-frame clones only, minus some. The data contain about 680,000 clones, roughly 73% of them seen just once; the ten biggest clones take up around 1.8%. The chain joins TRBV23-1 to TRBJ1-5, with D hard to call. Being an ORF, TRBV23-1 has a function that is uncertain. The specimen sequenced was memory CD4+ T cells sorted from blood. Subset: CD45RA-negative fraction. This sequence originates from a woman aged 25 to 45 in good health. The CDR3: CASTPELLGGTNQPQHF. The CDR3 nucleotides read TGCGCCAGCACCCCCGAGTTGTTGGGAGGCACCAATCAGCCCCAGCATTTT.